This T cell receptor beta chain comes out of a study of response to subunit inactivated influenza vaccine. TCRdb re-analysed the RT-PCR reads in MiXCR, keeping a single row per CDR3 protein. The sample carries 500,000 to 600,000 distinct CDR3 sequences, less than 15% recorded once. This CDR3 region has 17 residues. The J segment lost 0 bases and the V segment lost 4 bases, leaving 11 bases of the junction unmatched. The germline V gene has CDR1 SQVTM and CDR2 ANQGSEA. This clonotype has more than one count but fewer than ten. The clonotype comes from a man between 50 and 59 years old who received an inactivated influenza vaccine. The gene calls are TRBV29-1 and TRBJ2-1; 8 bases align to TRBD2. This specimen was PBMCs from blood, taken 11 to 12 days after vaccination. The CDR3, as DNA: TGCAGCGTTGGACCCATCCTGCGGGAGGTCTCCTACAATGAGCAGTTCTTC. Translating gives CSVGPILREVSYNEQFF.